This TCR beta chain was sequenced in a study of T cells expressing NK-cell markers. Study-level information: Sorted CD3+CD56+NKG2C+, CD3+CD56+NKG2C- and CD3+CD56-NKG2C+ T cells supplied TCR beta repertoires.

What made the TCR beta cDNA was 5'RACE template switching with UMIs. Reanalyzing the 5' RACE reads, TCRdb keeps one entry per CDR3 protein, without DNA. Recorded here are 90,000 to 130,000 distinct CDR3 sequences; the top ten clones represent 15% to 20%. CDR1 and CDR2 (germline): MNHEY, SVGEGT. The CDR3 spans 12 residues. The sequenced sample was blood T cells: a sorted CD56 or NKG2C T cell subset, CD4+ or CD8+ T cells, or bulk PBMC T cells (not recorded which). This chain joins TRBV6-2 or TRBV6-3 and TRBJ2-1. This TCR was sampled from a woman aged 18 to 75 in good health. The CDR3 region is CASSYPNPEQFF.